The 27 T cell receptor beta chains in this list originate from one sample, sequenced in a study of cytotoxic CD8 clonotypes in ibrutinib-treated CLL (dated by TCRdb to about 2021). The library was made by the immunoSEQ multiplex PCR assay. Held by TCRdb, this immuneACCESS table contains in-frame sequences only and omits some clones. Under half of the omission traces to an unresolved V gene where checked; the cause of the rest is unknown. The sample table contains about 140,000 clones; only one count was recorded for about 84% of them. The ten largest clones take up about 7.6% of the sample. This sample comprised PBMCs, obtained after 36 months of ibrutinib treatment. The receptors stem from a human donor with chronic lymphocytic leukemia.

The rearrangement uses TRBV7-3 and TRBJ1-2; 7 positions agree with TRBD1. V was clipped by 5 bases and J by 2 bases; unmatched bases: 20. Germline V CDR1 and CDR2: SGHTA, FQGTGA. CDR3 size: 19 residues. The CDR3 reads CASSGVETLPGQKNYGYTF. CDR3 nucleotide sequence: TGTGCCAGCAGCGGCGTAGAAACTTTGCCGGGACAGAAAAACTATGGCTACACCTTC.

The chain uses TRBV18 and TRBJ1-1; D uncertain. Germline CDR1 is KGHSH and CDR2 is LQKENI. Trimming left V 4 bases short and J 2 bases short, with 8 bases between. CDR3 length equals 13 residues. CDR3 coding DNA: TGTGCCAGCTCACAACCGGGTAACACTGAAGCTTTCTTT. Its protein is CASSQPGNTEAFF.

The chain carries TRBV18 and TRBJ2-1; D might be TRBD2 (6 bases). This CDR3 spans 13 amino acids. Trimming cost V 5 bases and J 6 bases, with 11 bases left between them. Per the germline V gene, CDR1 is KGHSH and CDR2 is LQKENI. The CDR3 reads CASSATSRNEQFF. The CDR3 region has the DNA TGTGCCAGCTCAGCGACTAGTCGCAATGAGCAGTTCTTC.

The table lists this clone with a few counts. The chain couples TRBV28 to TRBJ2-1; unclear D gene. V was cut by 5 bases and J by 0 bases, with 8 bases left in between. The CDR3 length is 14 residues. Germline values: CDR1 MDHEN, CDR2 SYDVKM. The CDR3 DNA reads as TGTGCCAGCAGTGGCGGCCACTCCTACAATGAGCAGTTCTTC. Residues: CASSGGHSYNEQFF.

CDR3 DNA sequence: TGCGCCAGCAGCTTAAATGGGGACAGGGAGAACATTCAGTACTTC. Amino acid sequence: CASSLNGDRENIQYF. The J gene is TRBJ2-4, the V gene TRBV5-1, with 9 bases that match TRBD1. The germline CDR1 and CDR2 sequences are SGHRS and YFSETQ. Losses at the gene ends were 2 bases for V and 7 bases for J; bases not matched to a gene: 7. The CDR3 runs 15 residues.

The genes are TRBV15 and TRBJ2-1, with D tentatively TRBD2 (6 bases). The length of the CDR3 is 15 residues. Trimming left V 1 base short and J 8 bases short, with 15 bases between. Per germline, CDR1 LNHNV and CDR2 YYDKDF (reference sequence). In DNA, the CDR3 is TGTGCCACCAGCAGAGTTGTCCGGGGGTATTATGAGCAGTTCTTC. Translated: CATSRVVRGYYEQFF.

V is TRBV7-9 and J is TRBJ2-7; 12 bases fit TRBD1. Germline V lookup: CDR1 SEHNR, CDR2 FQNEAQ (reference sequence). The CDR3 covers 14 residues. V was clipped by 7 bases and J by 5 bases; unmatched bases: 6. Here the CDR3 reads CASKPGQGADEQYF. CDR3 bases: TGTGCCAGCAAACCGGGACAGGGGGCGGACGAGCAGTACTTC.

The chain employs TRBV19 and TRBJ2-1; TRBD1 matches at 9 bases. Germline assignment: CDR1 LNHDA and CDR2 SQIVND (reference sequence). V lost 7 bases, J lost 6 bases, and 4 bases stayed unmatched. The CDR3 loop spans 13 amino acids. CDR3 loop: CASNPGQGNEQFF. CDR3 in DNA: TGTGCCAGTAACCCGGGACAGGGCAATGAGCAGTTCTTC.

The chain joins TRBV11-3 to TRBJ2-1; D perhaps matches TRBD1 (6 bases). V dropped 9 bases and J dropped 6 bases, with 30 bases sitting between them. CDR1 is SGHNT, CDR2 YENEEA, per germline. This CDR3 has 18 residues. As DNA, the CDR3 is TGTGCCAGTAGCCCCCCAGCGACGACAGGCCCCTTTCTCAATGAGCAGTTCTTC. Its protein is CASSPPATTGPFLNEQFF.

The chain recombines TRBV29-1 with TRBJ2-2; 11 bases agree with TRBD1. CDR1 is SQVTM and CDR2 is ANQGSEA in the germline V gene. V trimming: 4 bases; J trimming: 5 bases; junction bases outside the gene matches: 6. The CDR3 runs 15 residues. CDR3 bases: TGCAGCGTTGTAGGGGACAGGGGGGATACCGGGGAGCTGTTTTTT. Its translation is CSVVGDRGDTGELFF.

The chain has TRBV7-3 and TRBJ1-1; 7 nucleotides line up with TRBD1. The CDR3 is 13 amino acids. Germline V gene data show CDR1 as SGHTA and CDR2 as FQGTGA. Losses at the gene ends were 5 bases for V and 1 base for J; bases not matched to a gene: 1. This chain's CDR3 is CASSRQGNTEAFF. CDR3 DNA: TGTGCCAGCAGCCGACAGGGGAACACTGAAGCTTTCTTT.

The genes are TRBV15 and TRBJ1-3, with D unclear. The CDR3 contains 18 residues. In germline, CDR1 is LNHNV, CDR2 YYDKDF (reference sequence). V gave up 2 bases and J gave up 0 bases, with 17 bases separating them. In DNA, the CDR3 is TGTGCCACCAGCAGACCTCTGAGGGAACTGAGCTCTGGAAACACCATATATTTT. Its translation: CATSRPLRELSSGNTIYF.

This rearrangement joins TRBV6-6 to TRBJ2-4; 12 bases line up with TRBD2. Per germline, CDR1 MNHNY and CDR2 SVGAGI (reference sequence). With V trimmed by 3 bases and J by 6 bases, 6 bases remained unmatched. CDR3 length equals 16 residues. CDR3 in amino acids: CASSYLAGGHGNIQYF. In nucleotides, the CDR3 is TGTGCCAGCAGTTATCTAGCGGGGGGGCACGGAAACATTCAGTACTTC.

CDR3 sequence: CASSVGLAGVSEQFF. The CDR3, as DNA: TGTGCCAGCAGCGTAGGACTAGCGGGAGTTAGTGAGCAGTTCTTC. The chain carries TRBV7-9 and TRBJ2-1; TRBD2 matches at 13 bases. This CDR3 contains 15 residues. The V gene end was trimmed by 5 bases and the J gene end by 9 bases; junction bases not matched to a gene: 7. Germline-derived CDR1 and CDR2 are SEHNR and FQNEAQ (reference sequence).

This clone has a handful of counts. V usage is TRBV25-1 and J usage is TRBJ1-4; 9 bases line up with TRBD1. The germline V gene encodes CDR1 MGHDK and CDR2 SYGVNS. The CDR3 consists of 15 residues. With 4 bases clipped from V and 6 bases from J, the junction kept 6 bases outside the gene matches. For the CDR3, the DNA is TGTGCCAGCAGTGCGGGACAGGGTCCCCATGAAAAACTGTTTTTT. Protein product: CASSAGQGPHEKLFF.

This CDR3 is CASSEWEGQPQHF. The CDR3 coding sequence is TGTGCCAGCAGTGAATGGGAAGGACAGCCCCAGCATTTT. This chain links TRBV6-1 with TRBJ1-5; D gene uncertain. Germline lookup yields CDR1 MNHNS and CDR2 SASEGT. The CDR3 has 13 amino acids. Trimming left V 2 bases short and J 7 bases short, with 9 bases between.

The chain has TRBV19 and TRBJ1-2, with 9 bases that match TRBD1. In germline, CDR1 is LNHDA, CDR2 SQIVND (reference sequence). The CDR3 runs 14 residues. The trim removed 7 bases at V and 5 bases at J, leaving 8 bases unmatched. The CDR3 reads CASIPGQGTYGYTF. As DNA, the CDR3 is TGTGCCAGTATTCCGGGACAGGGAACTTATGGCTACACCTTC.

The gene calls are TRBV5-1 and TRBJ1-1; the match to TRBD1 covers 7 bases. This CDR3 is 13 amino acids long. Trimming removed 4 bases from V and 8 bases from J; junction bases left unmatched: 8. CDR1 is SGHRS and CDR2 is YFSETQ in the germline V gene. Here the CDR3 reads CASSPWTGREAFF. The CDR3 DNA reads as TGCGCCAGCAGCCCATGGACAGGCAGGGAAGCTTTCTTT. The whole variable domain, filled in from reference TRBV5-1 and TRBJ1-1, reads KAGVTQTPRYLIKTRGQQVTLSCSPISGHRSVSWYQQTPGQGLQFLFEYFSETQRNKGNFPGRFSGRQFSNSRSEMNVSTLELGDSALYLCASSPWTGREAFFGQGTRLTVV.

This clone has only a few counts. This sequence joins TRBV4-1 and TRBJ1-4; D gene unclear. The germline V gene has CDR1 MGHRA and CDR2 YSYEKL. The V end was cut by 1 base, the J end by 8 bases, with 5 bases between. The CDR3 is 12 residues long. In nucleotides, the CDR3 is TGCGCCAGCAGCCAAGGGCAGGAAAAACTGTTTTTT. Encoded protein: CASSQGQEKLFF.

This rearrangement joins TRBV25-1 to TRBJ2-7; D ambiguous. Germline CDR1 and CDR2: MGHDK and SYGVNS. V was pared by 1 base and J by 3 bases, with 13 bases between. The CDR3 totals 15 residues. CDR3 bases: TGTGCCAGCAGTGAATCTCCGACCGCTGACTACGAGCAGTACTTC. This gives the protein CASSESPTADYEQYF.

The chain links TRBV7-9 to TRBJ1-1, with no clear D. V lost 5 bases and J 3 bases, leaving 16 bases between the germline ends. The germline gives CDR1 SEHNR, CDR2 FQNEAQ (reference sequence). CDR3 size: 15 residues. CDR3 in DNA: TGTGCCAGCAGCCAGAAGGTTTGGGGAGACACTGAAGCTTTCTTT. Its protein is CASSQKVWGDTEAFF.

This clone occurred a few times. This sequence joins TRBV19 and TRBJ1-2; the D is unclear. Germline-derived CDR1 and CDR2 are LNHDA and SQIVND (reference sequence). V was pared by 8 bases and J by 4 bases, with 8 bases between. CDR3 length: 11 residues. The CDR3: CASWLGYGYTF. The DNA for the CDR3 is TGTGCCAGTTGGTTGGGCTATGGCTACACCTTC.

The chain carries TRBV28 and TRBJ1-1, with D uncertain. V was shortened by 8 bases and J by 5 bases, with 15 bases between the two germline ends. The CDR3 is 13 amino acids. Germline values: CDR1 MDHEN, CDR2 SYDVKM. CDR3 loop: CASPGSSSTEAFF. In DNA, the CDR3 is TGTGCCAGCCCTGGGAGTTCGAGTACTGAAGCTTTCTTT.

V usage is TRBV7-8 and J usage is TRBJ2-1; D unclear. V was shortened by 5 bases and J by 6 bases, with 8 bases between the two germline ends. Germline CDR1 SGHVS, CDR2 FQNEAQ. The CDR3 consists of 12 residues. The CDR3 region is CASSHSFNEQFF. In DNA, the CDR3 is TGTGCCAGCAGCCATAGTTTCAATGAGCAGTTCTTC.

The V gene is TRBV5-4, the J gene TRBJ1-2, with D unclear. The V gene lost 6 bases and the J gene lost 2 bases, with 14 bases spanning the gap. Germline CDR1 reads SGHNT; CDR2 reads YYREEE (reference sequence). The CDR3 length is 14 residues. Here the CDR3 reads CASTFLGLNYGYTF. The CDR3 DNA reads TGTGCCAGCACCTTCCTTGGGCTGAACTATGGCTACACCTTC.

This chain joins TRBV30 and TRBJ2-5, with a weak D call TRBD1 (6 bases). The CDR3 consists of 15 residues. The V gene's germline CDR1 is GTSNPN and CDR2 SVGIG (reference sequence). V lost 4 bases, J lost 1 base, and 16 bases lay in between. As DNA, the CDR3 is TGTGCCTGGAACCGCCCCGGACAGCCCCAAGAGACCCAGTACTTC. The encoded protein is CAWNRPGQPQETQYF.

The rearrangement joins TRBV11-2 to TRBJ1-1; 7 nucleotides align to TRBD1. Germline V lookup: CDR1 SGHAT, CDR2 FQNNGV. J was trimmed by 4 bases and V by 0 bases; bases with no gene match: 2. The CDR3 spans 14 residues. DNA for the CDR3: TGTGCCAGCAGCTTAGAACAGGGGCTCACTGAAGCTTTCTTT. This codes for CASSLEQGLTEAFF.